This paragraph covers one TCR beta chain sequence. This record belongs to a study of long-term antiretroviral therapy in people with HIV. Germline V lookup: CDR1 LNHNV, CDR2 YYDKDF (reference sequence). CDR3 length equals 16 residues. The V segment lost 4 bases and the J segment 5 bases; nucleotides outside the gene matches: 8. A v3.0 immunoSEQ assay was performed at survey level. Sequencing was performed with immunoSEQ multiplex PCR; in TCRdb, only in-frame clones are kept and a portion is missing. Of tens of thousands of clones listed, roughly four fifths are singletons. The clonotype was recovered from a man aged 45-65 years with HIV. The source was unsorted PBMCs, collected 0.4 years after starting antiretroviral therapy. This sequence joins TRBV15 and TRBJ1-6, with 7 positions matching TRBD1. The DNA for the CDR3 is TGTGCCACCAGCACGCGGGACAGCCCGGATAATTCACCCCTCCACTTT. This codes for CATSTRDSPDNSPLHF.